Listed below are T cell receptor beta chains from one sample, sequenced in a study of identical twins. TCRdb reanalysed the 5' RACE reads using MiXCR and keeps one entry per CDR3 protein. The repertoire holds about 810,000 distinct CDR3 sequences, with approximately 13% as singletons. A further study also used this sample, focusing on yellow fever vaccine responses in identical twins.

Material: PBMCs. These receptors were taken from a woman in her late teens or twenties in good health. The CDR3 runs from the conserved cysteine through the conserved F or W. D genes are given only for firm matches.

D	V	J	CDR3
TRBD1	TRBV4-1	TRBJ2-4	CASSQLTDRGPVKNIQYF
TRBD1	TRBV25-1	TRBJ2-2	CASSATGGPGELFF
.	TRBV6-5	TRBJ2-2	CASSYGGLYTGELFF
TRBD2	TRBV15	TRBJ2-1	CATSREGLAGDNEQFF
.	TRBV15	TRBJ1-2	CATSRGLGSYGYTF
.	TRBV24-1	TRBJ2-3	CATSGGWSDTQYF
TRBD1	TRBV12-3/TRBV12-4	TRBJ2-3	CASRPDRDQQYF
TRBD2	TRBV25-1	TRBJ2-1	CASTPLGSGGYNEQFF
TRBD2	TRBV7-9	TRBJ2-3	CASSVPAGDTDTQYF
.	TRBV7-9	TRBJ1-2	CASSLTEDGYTF
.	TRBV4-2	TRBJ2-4	CASSQADPPGIQYF
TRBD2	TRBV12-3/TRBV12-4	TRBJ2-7	CASRPGAGGLHEQYF